The 20 T cell receptor beta chains presented below share a single source sample, sequenced in a study of T cells in Graves' hyperthyroidism and ophthalmopathy. RNA transcripts were the template for amplifying TCR beta CDR3 regions. During a first-round RT-PCR of the TCR CDR3, the HTBI primer set was used. TCRdb used MiXCR to reprocess the multiplex PCR reads, holding one entry per CDR3 protein. The sample yields roughly 500,000 distinct CDR3 sequences, roughly 45% seen once. Source material: peripheral blood or thyroid tissue (not recorded which). These receptors all stem from an adult woman with Graves' disease, either hyperthyroidism or ophthalmopathy (not recorded which).

The sample holds many counts of this clonotype. V is TRBV10-2 and J is TRBJ2-5; 9 bases line up with TRBD1. The germline gives CDR1 WSHSY, CDR2 SAAADI. Germline trimming cut 3 bases from V and 0 bases from J; bases unmatched to any gene: 5. The CDR3 covers 16 residues. The CDR3 spells CASSDPGQGHQETQYF. The CDR3 region has the DNA TGCGCCAGCAGTGATCCGGGACAGGGCCACCAAGAGACCCAGTACTTC.

This clonotype appeared many times. This chain connects TRBV20-1 to TRBJ2-7; D is tentatively TRBD1 or TRBD2 (5 bases each). The CDR3 contains 13 residues. CDR1 and CDR2 from the germline V gene are DFQATT and SNEGSKA (reference sequence). V dropped 5 bases and J dropped 6 bases, with 17 bases sitting between them. The DNA for the CDR3 is TGCAGTGCTCGGGACCCCATTGTGGTCGAGCAGTACTTC. Translated, it gives CSARDPIVVEQYF.

The DNA for the CDR3 is TGTGCCAGCAGCTTAAGGGCCTCCCTTGGTGGTTCACCCCTCCACTTT. It translates to CASSLRASLGGSPLHF. The rearrangement links TRBV7-2 to TRBJ1-6; D gene ambiguous. The length of the CDR3 is 16 residues. The germline V gene encodes CDR1 SGHTA and CDR2 FQGNSA. Trimming stripped 2 bases from V and 9 bases from J, with 17 bases between.

There are many counts of this clonotype. CDR3 region: CASSLGDYRGSGANVLTF. The CDR3 nucleotides read TGTGCCAGCAGCTTAGGGGACTACCGGGGCTCTGGGGCCAACGTCCTGACTTTC. This chain joins TRBV11-2 and TRBJ2-6; TRBD2 matches 7 bases. Trimming cost V 1 base and J 0 bases; bases outside gene matches: 6. Germline CDR1 reads SGHAT; CDR2 reads FQNNGV. The CDR3 has 18 amino acids.

In this sample, this clonotype turned up a few times. The chain is built from TRBV12-3 or TRBV12-4 and TRBJ1-1, with D tentatively TRBD1 (6 bases). V gave up 3 bases and J gave up 10 bases, with 15 bases separating them. The CDR3 is 13 amino acids. The CDR3 spells CASSLKQGRRAFF. In DNA, the CDR3 is TGTGCCAGCAGTTTGAAACAGGGAAGGCGAGCTTTCTTT.

Regarding this clonotype: The junction differs from germline at one of its ends, possibly a read error. The V and J genes are TRBV4-1 and TRBJ1-3; no firm D call. The CDR3 runs 18 residues. Germline CDR1 and CDR2: MGHRA and YSYEKL. CDR3 coding DNA: TGTGCCAGCAGCCAGGTTGACCTTAGGAAGGGATCCGGAAACACCATATATTTT. Residues: CASSQVDLRKGSGNTIYF.

CDR3 sequence reads: CASSLWTQSNQPQHF. For the CDR3, the DNA is TGTGCCAGCAGCCTCTGGACACAGAGCAATCAGCCCCAGCATTTT. The genes are TRBV7-2 and TRBJ1-5, with a weak D call TRBD1 (5 bases). V lost 5 bases, J lost 1 base, and 12 bases lay in between. CDR1 is SGHTA, CDR2 FQGNSA, per germline. This CDR3 has 15 residues.

This clonotype was detected ten times or more. CDR3 DNA: TGTGCCAGCAGCTTTGACACGCTATCGTCTGGGGCCAACGTCCTGACTTTC. Its protein product is CASSFDTLSSGANVLTF. This chain connects TRBV5-6 to TRBJ2-6; no clear D. The V end lost 2 bases, the J end lost 1 base, and 13 bases lay between the germline ends. This CDR3 contains 17 residues. Germline V lookup: CDR1 SGHDT, CDR2 YYEEEE.

The chain carries TRBV6-5 and TRBJ1-3; tentatively, D is TRBD1 (5 bases). Germline loops: CDR1 MNHEY, CDR2 SVGAGI. The CDR3 spans 15 residues. The V gene lost 4 bases and the J gene lost 8 bases, with 18 bases spanning the gap. In nucleotides, the CDR3 is TGTGCCAGCAGTTTACGAACCAGGGAGCAGGACACCATATATTTT. This sequence encodes CASSLRTREQDTIYF.

The chain carries TRBV29-1 and TRBJ2-7; no reliable D call. Germline V gives CDR1 SQVTM, CDR2 ANQGSEA. The CDR3 is 12 residues long. The V and J ends lost 0 bases and 2 bases respectively, with 5 bases between them. CDR3: CSVEDTTYEQYF. CDR3 nucleotides: TGCAGCGTTGAAGATACGACCTACGAGCAGTACTTC.

This clonotype was detected many times. The chain employs TRBV7-8 and TRBJ2-7; possible D gene TRBD2, 6 bases. The germline V gene has CDR1 SGHVS and CDR2 FQNEAQ. Trimming removed 0 bases at V and 3 bases at J, with 15 bases between. This CDR3 comprises 16 residues. The CDR3 region is CASSLAAGYGGYEQYF. CDR3 sequence (DNA): TGTGCCAGCAGCTTAGCGGCAGGTTACGGGGGCTACGAGCAGTACTTC.

The chain links TRBV29-1 to TRBJ1-2; tentatively, D is TRBD1 (5 bases). The V gene's germline CDR1 is SQVTM and CDR2 ANQGSEA. V lost 7 bases, J lost 8 bases, and 17 bases lay in between. The CDR3 runs 12 residues. The DNA of the CDR3 is TGCAGCGCAGGGACCGACCCTTGGGGCTACACCTTC. It specifies CSAGTDPWGYTF.

The table lists this clonotype with a few counts. The gene calls are TRBV20-1 and TRBJ2-1, with 9 bases identical to TRBD1. Germline values: CDR1 DFQATT, CDR2 SNEGSKA (reference sequence). The CDR3 extends over 13 amino acids. The CDR3: CSSWGQGPDEQFF. The CDR3 DNA follows: TGCAGCTCGTGGGGACAGGGTCCCGATGAGCAGTTCTTC.

This chain connects TRBV4-1 to TRBJ2-7; D may be TRBD2 (6 bases). CDR3 length: 15 residues. V gave up 1 base and J gave up 0 bases, with 10 bases separating them. Germline V gives CDR1 MGHRA, CDR2 YSYEKL. The CDR3 nucleotides are TGCGCCAGCAGCCAAGTTGCGGGACGCTCCTACGAGCAGTACTTC. Protein: CASSQVAGRSYEQYF.

This clonotype came up many times. This rearrangement joins TRBV15 to TRBJ2-5, with 7 bases that match TRBD2. The ends lost 0 bases at V and 5 bases at J; junction bases unmatched: 6. The CDR3 length is 15 residues. The germline V gene has CDR1 LNHNV and CDR2 YYDKDF (reference sequence). This chain's CDR3 is CATSRDRGVGETQYF. CDR3 nucleotide sequence: TGTGCCACCAGCAGAGATCGGGGGGTTGGGGAGACCCAGTACTTC.

A note on this clonotype: A much larger clone is a single base away; this may be a read error. The chain has TRBV19 and TRBJ1-5, with 10 bases lining up with TRBD1. Germline V gene sequence: CDR1 LNHDA, CDR2 SQIVND (reference sequence). The CDR3 runs 15 residues. Trimming cost V 5 bases and J 6 bases; bases outside gene matches: 7. In DNA form, the CDR3 reads TGTGCCAGTAGTGTTGGGACAGGGGATACTCAGCCCCAGCATTTT. Amino acid sequence: CASSVGTGDTQPQHF.

The chain has TRBV6-5 and TRBJ2-5, with 9 bases matching TRBD1. Germline assignment: CDR1 MNHEY and CDR2 SVGAGI. The CDR3 has 13 residues. The ends lost 7 bases at V and 4 bases at J; junction bases unmatched: 4. The CDR3, as DNA: TGTGCCAGCACCCGGACAGGGGCAGAGACCCAGTACTTC. Its protein is CASTRTGAETQYF.

This clonotype appeared a few times. This chain's CDR3 is CASGSAGNTEAFF. The CDR3 DNA reads TGTGCCAGCGGATCAGCGGGAAACACTGAAGCTTTCTTT. The rearrangement links TRBV7-3 to TRBJ1-1; D unclear. CDR1 is SGHTA, CDR2 FQGTGA, per germline. Trimming cost V 8 bases and J 2 bases, with 12 bases left between them. The CDR3 sequence is 13 residues long.

This clonotype was observed at least ten times. A read error may produce the germline difference seen at one junction end. This chain links TRBV11-2 with TRBJ2-7, with TRBD2 matching over 12 bases. The germline CDR1 and CDR2 sequences are SGHAT and FQNNGV. The CDR3 runs 12 residues. The CDR3 DNA reads as TGTGCCAGCAGCCAGAGCCGGACTAGCGGGACCTTC. This encodes CASSQSRTSGTF.

V and J are TRBV2 and TRBJ1-3; possibly TRBD1 for D (5 bases). The length of the CDR3 is 15 residues. V lost 4 bases and J 2 bases, leaving 12 bases between the germline ends. Germline-derived CDR1 and CDR2 are SNHLY and FYNNEI. The CDR3 DNA reads TGTGCCAGCAGTGCCCATCGGGGGGCTGGAAACACCATATATTTT. Translation gives CASSAHRGAGNTIYF.